Listed below are T cell receptor beta chains from one sample, sequenced in a study of blood T cell repertoires in COVID-19. Profiling relied on immunoSEQ multiplex PCR, and the TCRdb table lists in-frame clones only, not all of them. The sample consists of about 26,000 clones, around 92% of them appearing once. Sequenced sample: peripheral blood. The receptors stem from a human donor in a cohort sampled during active COVID-19. Both conserved end residues are part of each CDR3. D genes are given only for firm matches. Part of the rows lack a size; the others show once, few, many or a class for expanded clones.

cdr3_nt cdr3_aa v_call d_call j_call clone_size
TGTGCCAGCAGCTTATCAGGGGCAACTAATGAAAAACTGTTTTTT CASSLSGATNEKLFF TRBV7-9 NA TRBJ1-4 NA
TGCGCCAGCAGTGCGACCAGGGGTACTGAAGCTTTCTTT CASSATRGTEAFF TRBV10-1 NA TRBJ1-1 NA
TGCGCCAGCTCTCGGGGAGCGGGGAGATCCACAGATACGCAGTATTTT CASSRGAGRSTDTQYF TRBV5-1 TRBD2 TRBJ2-3 NA
TGCGCCAGCAGCTTGGAAGGTCTAGCGGGGGGCCGGGGCACAGATACGCAGTATTTT CASSLEGLAGGRGTDTQYF TRBV5-1 TRBD2 TRBJ2-3 NA
TGTGCCAGCAGCGGGACTAGCGGGGGCACAGATACGCAGTATTTT CASSGTSGGTDTQYF TRBV6-5 TRBD2 TRBJ2-3 NA
TGTGCCAGCAGTTACGGGACAGGGGGCAACTATGGCTACACCTTC CASSYGTGGNYGYTF TRBV6-5 TRBD1 TRBJ1-2 NA
TGCGCCAGCAGCCAAGATCGACGCGGGGGGGATCAAGAGACCCAGTACTTC CASSQDRRGGDQETQYF TRBV4-1 TRBD2 TRBJ2-5 NA
TGCGCCAGCAGCCTAGCCGCCCCTAGCTCCTACAATGAGCAGTTCTTC CASSLAAPSSYNEQFF TRBV5-1 NA TRBJ2-1 NA
TGTGCCAGCAGCGTAGAGGGGTCCTCCTACGAGCAGTACTTC CASSVEGSSYEQYF TRBV9 NA TRBJ2-7 NA
TGTGCCAGCAGCCAAGTGGGCCCGGGAAGTAATTCACCCCTCCACTTT CASSQVGPGSNSPLHF TRBV3-1/TRBV3-2 NA TRBJ1-6 once
TGTGCCAGCAGGAGGAGTATCTCTGGGGAGCTGTTTTTT CASRRSISGELFF TRBV2 NA TRBJ2-2 NA
TGTGCCAGCAGCTTCCCAGAAGGAGAAGGACAACATTCACCCCTCCACTTT CASSFPEGEGQHSPLHF TRBV4-2 NA TRBJ1-6 few
TGTGCCAGCTCAAGACAGGTAACGAATCAGCCCCAGCATTTT CASSRQVTNQPQHF TRBV28 NA TRBJ1-5 NA
TGTGCCAGCAGCACAAGCGGTCGGGTCAATGAGCAGTTCTTC CASSTSGRVNEQFF TRBV7-8 NA TRBJ2-1 NA
TGCGCCAGCAGCTTGTTCCTGGGGATTAATGAGGGGGTCCCTGGGGCCAACGTCCTGACTTTC CASSLFLGINEGVPGANVLTF TRBV5-1 NA TRBJ2-6 NA
TGTGCCAGCAGTCCCTTAGCGGGGGGAGGAGATACGCAGTATTTT CASSPLAGGGDTQYF TRBV3-1/TRBV3-2 TRBD2 TRBJ2-3 NA
TGTGCCAGCAGCTCCACAAGGCGGGGGGGGTTAGCAGATACGCAGTATTTT CASSSTRRGGLADTQYF TRBV11-2 TRBD2 TRBJ2-3 NA
TGTGCCAGCAGTTCCAGGACAGGGGGGAAGGGAGTAGGTGAAAAACTGTTTTTT CASSSRTGGKGVGEKLFF TRBV6-2/TRBV6-3 TRBD1 TRBJ1-4 NA
TGTGCCAGTAGCACCGCGGGCACAGATACGCAGTATTTT CASSTAGTDTQYF TRBV19 NA TRBJ2-3 once
TGTGCCAGCAGTCGAAACGGGGGTTTTATCGCTTTCTTT CASSRNGGFIAFF TRBV27 NA TRBJ1-1 NA
TGTGCCAGCAGCTTGGGACTCCACACCGGGGAGCTGTTTTTT CASSLGLHTGELFF TRBV5-6 NA TRBJ2-2 NA
TGTGCCAGCAGCTCCAGGGGAGGGATTGCGGCCACTGAAGCTTTCTTT CASSSRGGIAATEAFF TRBV7-9 NA TRBJ1-1 NA
TGTGCCAGCAGTGAATTCCTAGCGGGGGGGATCTACAATGAGCAGTTCTTC CASSEFLAGGIYNEQFF TRBV27 TRBD2 TRBJ2-1 NA
TGTGCCACCAGTGGGACAGGGGGCTGGGGCACCGGGGAGCTGTTTTTT CATSGTGGWGTGELFF TRBV24-1 TRBD1 TRBJ2-2 NA
TGTGCCAGCAGCCAAGTGACGGGACAGGGGGCATATGAGCAGTTCTTC CASSQVTGQGAYEQFF TRBV4-2 TRBD1 TRBJ2-1 once
TGTGCCACCAGTGATTTGAGACAGGCCCCTACGCAGTATTTT CATSDLRQAPTQYF TRBV24-1 NA TRBJ2-3 NA
TGTGCCAGCAGCCTGGGGACAGGGGTGAATGAAAAACTGTTTTTT CASSLGTGVNEKLFF TRBV3-1/TRBV3-2 TRBD1 TRBJ1-4 NA
TGTGCCAGCAGTGAAGCGGTGGGGGCGCAGGGATCACCCCTCCACTTT CASSEAVGAQGSPLHF TRBV6-1 NA TRBJ1-6 NA
TGTGCCAGCAGCCAGTACAGGGGAATTCGGAATGAGCAGTTCTTC CASSQYRGIRNEQFF TRBV7-8 TRBD1 TRBJ2-1 NA
TGTGCCAGCCTAAAACAGGGTGCGACCAATGAGCAGTTCTTC CASLKQGATNEQFF TRBV19 NA TRBJ2-1 NA
TGTGCCAGTCATCTAGAGGTAGATAACACCGGGGAGCTGTTTTTT CASHLEVDNTGELFF TRBV19 NA TRBJ2-2 NA
TGCGCCAGCAGCCAAGTAGTGCGGCAGAACTATGGCTACACCTTC CASSQVVRQNYGYTF TRBV4-1 NA TRBJ1-2 NA
TGTGCCAGCAGTTTCGACAGCCAAGAGACCCAGTACTTC CASSFDSQETQYF TRBV2 NA TRBJ2-5 NA
TGTGCCAGCAGAGCCCCCGCAGGACAGAACACCGGGGAGCTGTTTTTT CASRAPAGQNTGELFF TRBV6-6 NA TRBJ2-2 NA
TGTGCCAGCTCACCAACGGGGGTTGAAGAGACCCAGTACTTC CASSPTGVEETQYF TRBV18 NA TRBJ2-5 NA
TGTGCCAGTACGCGGGGAAGCAATCAGCCCCAGCATTTT CASTRGSNQPQHF TRBV19 NA TRBJ1-5 NA
TGCAGTGCAGGCAGGGACACTGAAGCTTTCTTT CSAGRDTEAFF TRBV20-1 NA TRBJ1-1 once
TGTGCCAGCAGCTTTGTGGGTAGCGGGGGGCAGAGCTCCTACAATGAGCAGTTCTTC CASSFVGSGGQSSYNEQFF TRBV5-6 TRBD2 TRBJ2-1 NA
TGTGCCAGCAGACGATTTTGGGCCCAGGAGACCCAGTACTTC CASRRFWAQETQYF TRBV2 NA TRBJ2-5 NA
TGCGCCAGCAGTGAGCAGCGGGCAGATACGCAGTATTTT CASSEQRADTQYF TRBV10-1 NA TRBJ2-3 NA
TGTGCCAGCAGTGACAGGGGGATTCCACCCCTCCACTTT CASSDRGIPPLHF TRBV2 TRBD1 TRBJ1-6 NA
TGTGCCACCAGAGGGGGCGGGGACTACAATGAGCAGTTCTTC CATRGGGDYNEQFF TRBV15 NA TRBJ2-1 NA
TGTGCCATCAGTGAGATGTGGACAGGGGGCGCGGGCACTGAAGCTTTCTTT CAISEMWTGGAGTEAFF TRBV10-3 TRBD1 TRBJ1-1 NA
TGTGCCAGTAGTATGACACAGGGGATGGGTGGCTACACCTTC CASSMTQGMGGYTF TRBV19 TRBD1 TRBJ1-2 NA
TGCGCCAGCAGACAGTACACAGATACGCAGTATTTT CASRQYTDTQYF TRBV5-1 NA TRBJ2-3 NA
TGTGCCATCCGGGGGGGTTGGGTGCAGTATTTT CAIRGGWVQYF TRBV10-3 TRBD2 TRBJ2-3 NA
TGTGCCAGCAGCTGGGGAGGAAACTATGGCTACACCTTC CASSWGGNYGYTF TRBV7-2 NA TRBJ1-2 NA
TGCGCCAGCAGCCAAACCTGGACAGACGAGCAGTACTTC CASSQTWTDEQYF TRBV4-1 NA TRBJ2-7 few
TGTGCCAGCAGCCCACTAACCGGGACAAGTGTCTCCTACGAGCAGTACTTC CASSPLTGTSVSYEQYF TRBV11-2 NA TRBJ2-7 NA
TGTGCCAGCAGCCGGGTACCGGACACCGGGGAGCTGTTTTTT CASSRVPDTGELFF TRBV5-4 NA TRBJ2-2 NA
TGTGCCAGCAGTTTATGGGCAGGGAGGCTCACTGAAGCTTTCTTT CASSLWAGRLTEAFF TRBV27 NA TRBJ1-1 NA
TGTGCCAGCAGCCCTGTCCCGCCGACAGATTATGGCTACACCTTC CASSPVPPTDYGYTF TRBV5-6 NA TRBJ1-2 NA
TGTGCCAGCAGCTTGGACGTAGCTCAGCCCCAGCATTTT CASSLDVAQPQHF TRBV5-4 NA TRBJ1-5 NA
TGTGCCAGCTCACCCGGCGGGGAAGATACGCAGTATTTT CASSPGGEDTQYF TRBV18 NA TRBJ2-3 once
TGTGCCACCAGCCGGAACAGCCCCACAGATACGCAGTATTTT CATSRNSPTDTQYF TRBV15 NA TRBJ2-3 NA